Following are 6 T cell receptor beta chains from one sample sequenced in a study of monozygotic twins with inflammatory bowel disease. TCRdb reprocessed the 5' RACE reads; each CDR3 protein has one entry and no DNA is given. The sample has a few hundred thousand distinct CDR3 sequences, and its top ten clones hold roughly 2.6%. Sequencing input: blood. These receptors all come from a human donor with ulcerative colitis or Crohn's disease, or a healthy co-twin of an affected twin (not recorded which).

The gene calls are TRBV7-2 and TRBJ1-5. This CDR3 region has 15 residues. CDR1 and CDR2 (germline): SGHTA, FQGNSA. CDR3 in amino acids: CASSFEVGWNQPQHF.

The chain carries TRBV6-5 and TRBJ2-7; TCRdb's D call of TRBD1 is untestable without DNA. Germline lookup yields CDR1 MNHEY and CDR2 SVGAGI. There are 13 residues in the CDR3. CDR3 region: CASSRLTGGEQYF.

V gene TRBV6-5 combines with J gene TRBJ1-2; TCRdb gives TRBD1 as the D gene, but with no DNA this cannot be confirmed. CDR3 size: 14 residues. CDR1 MNHEY and CDR2 SVGAGI come from the germline V gene. The CDR3 spells CASSYLSLGDGYTF.

The chain has TRBV7-9 and TRBJ1-2; checking the TCRdb D call of TRBD1 is not possible without DNA. This CDR3 contains 15 residues. Germline CDR1 is SEHNR and CDR2 is FQNEAQ (reference sequence). The CDR3 is CASSLERGAGYGYTF. The whole variable domain, filled in from reference TRBV7-9 and TRBJ1-2, reads DTGVSQNPRHKITKRGQNVTFRCDPISEHNRLYWYRQTLGQGPEFLTYFQNEAQLEKSRLLSDRFSAERPKGSFSTLEIQRTEQGDSAMYLCASSLERGAGYGYTFGSGTRLTVV.

The chain combines TRBV6-1 with TRBJ2-6; TCRdb designates TRBD2, a call that cannot be tested without DNA. The CDR3 contains 19 residues. From germline, CDR1 is MNHNS and CDR2 SASEGT. CDR3 region: CASKKMGGGLTSGANVLTF.

The genes are TRBV6-2 or TRBV6-3 and TRBJ2-1; TCRdb's assignment of TRBD1 cannot be checked, as there is no DNA. The CDR3 length is 11 residues. Germline values: CDR1 MNHEY, CDR2 SVGEGT. CDR3 in amino acids: CASSGGRGTFF.